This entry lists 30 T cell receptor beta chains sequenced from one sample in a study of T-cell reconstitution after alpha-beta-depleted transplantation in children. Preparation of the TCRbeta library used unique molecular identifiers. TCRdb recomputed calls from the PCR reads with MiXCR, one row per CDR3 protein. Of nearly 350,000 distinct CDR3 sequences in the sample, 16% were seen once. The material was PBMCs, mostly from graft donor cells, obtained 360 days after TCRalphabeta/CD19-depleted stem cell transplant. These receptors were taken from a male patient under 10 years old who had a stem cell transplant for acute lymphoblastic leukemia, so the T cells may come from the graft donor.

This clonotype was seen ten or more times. In nucleotides, the CDR3 is TGTGCCAGCAGCCCCAACAGGGGCCCGAGGTACAATGAGCAGTTCTTC. Protein sequence: CASSPNRGPRYNEQFF. The chain links TRBV7-9 to TRBJ2-1; 7 bases line up with TRBD1. From germline, CDR1 is SEHNR and CDR2 FQNEAQ (reference sequence). The CDR3 has 16 amino acids. J was trimmed by 4 bases and V by 5 bases; bases with no gene match: 11.

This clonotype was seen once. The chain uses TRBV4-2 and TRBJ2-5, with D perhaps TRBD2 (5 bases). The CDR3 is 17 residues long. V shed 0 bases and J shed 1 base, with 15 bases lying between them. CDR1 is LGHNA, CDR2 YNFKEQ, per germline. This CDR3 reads CASSQDPAARAQETQYF. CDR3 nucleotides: TGTGCCAGCAGCCAAGATCCCGCCGCGAGGGCCCAAGAGACCCAGTACTTC.

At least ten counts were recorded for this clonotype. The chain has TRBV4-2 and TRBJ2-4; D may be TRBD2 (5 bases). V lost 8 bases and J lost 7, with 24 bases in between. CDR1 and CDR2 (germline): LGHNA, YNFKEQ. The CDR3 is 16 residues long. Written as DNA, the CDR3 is TGTGCCAGCTCCCCTAAGCAACTAGACCCAACCAACATTCAGTACTTC. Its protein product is CASSPKQLDPTNIQYF.

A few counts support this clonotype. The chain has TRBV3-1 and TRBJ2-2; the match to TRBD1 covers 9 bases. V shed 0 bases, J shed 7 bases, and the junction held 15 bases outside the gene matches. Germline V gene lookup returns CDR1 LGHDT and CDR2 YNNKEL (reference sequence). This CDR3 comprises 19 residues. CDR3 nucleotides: TGTGCCAGCAGCCAAGATTTGAGGACAGGGGAATTCACCATCGGGGAGCTGTTTTTT. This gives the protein CASSQDLRTGEFTIGELFF.

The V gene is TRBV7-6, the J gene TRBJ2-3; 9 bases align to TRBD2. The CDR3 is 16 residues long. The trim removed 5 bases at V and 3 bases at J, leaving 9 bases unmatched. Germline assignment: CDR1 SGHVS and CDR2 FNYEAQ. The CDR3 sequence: CASSPEAGGRTDTQYF. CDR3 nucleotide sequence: TGTGCCAGCAGCCCCGAAGCGGGAGGTCGGACAGATACGCAGTATTTT.

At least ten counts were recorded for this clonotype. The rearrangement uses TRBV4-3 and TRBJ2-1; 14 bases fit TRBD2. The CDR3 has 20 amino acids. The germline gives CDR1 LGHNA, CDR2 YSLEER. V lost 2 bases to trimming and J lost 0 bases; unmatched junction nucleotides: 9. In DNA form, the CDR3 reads TGCGCCAGCAGCCAACCGGGTGGGACTAGCGGGAGATACTCCTACAATGAGCAGTTCTTC. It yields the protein CASSQPGGTSGRYSYNEQFF.

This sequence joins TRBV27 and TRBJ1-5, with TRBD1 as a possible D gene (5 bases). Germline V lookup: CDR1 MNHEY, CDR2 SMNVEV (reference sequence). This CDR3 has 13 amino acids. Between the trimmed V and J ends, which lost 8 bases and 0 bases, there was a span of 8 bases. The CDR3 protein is CASAQDSNQPQHF. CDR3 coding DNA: TGTGCCAGCGCACAGGATAGCAATCAGCCCCAGCATTTT.

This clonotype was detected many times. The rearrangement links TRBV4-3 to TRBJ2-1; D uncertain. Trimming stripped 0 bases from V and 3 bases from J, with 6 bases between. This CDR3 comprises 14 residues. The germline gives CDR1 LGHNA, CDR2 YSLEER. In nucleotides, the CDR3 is TGCGCCAGCAGCCAAGAACCTGGCTACAATGAGCAGTTCTTC. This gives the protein CASSQEPGYNEQFF.

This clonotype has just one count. CDR3 amino acids: CASRRSGRAGSTGELFF. The CDR3 DNA is TGTGCCAGTCGTCGTAGCGGGAGGGCCGGTAGCACCGGGGAGCTGTTTTTT. This chain uses TRBV12-3 or TRBV12-4 with TRBJ2-2; TRBD2 matches at 11 bases. The junction had 13 bases not matched to a gene; V was cut back by 9 bases and J by 4 bases. This CDR3 region has 17 residues.

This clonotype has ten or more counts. The CDR3 DNA reads as TGTGCCAGCAATCACGGCGGAGTTGGAGAGACCCAGTACTTC. Its translation: CASNHGGVGETQYF. The chain recombines TRBV28 with TRBJ2-5; D gene uncertain. Germline loops: CDR1 MDHEN, CDR2 SYDVKM. CDR3 length: 14 amino acids. V was pared by 7 bases and J by 4 bases, with 16 bases between. The full variable domain, its missing parts supplied by reference TRBV28 and TRBJ2-5, is DVKVTQSSRYLVKRTGEKVFLECVQDMDHENMFWYRQDPGLGLRLIYFSYDVKMKEKGDIPEGYSVSREKKERFSLILESASTNQTSMYLCASNHGGVGETQYFGPGTRLLVL.

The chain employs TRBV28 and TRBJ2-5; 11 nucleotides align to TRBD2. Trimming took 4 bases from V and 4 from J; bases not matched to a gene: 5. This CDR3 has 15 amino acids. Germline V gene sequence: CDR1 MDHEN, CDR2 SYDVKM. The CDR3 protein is CASSSSGTSGETQYF. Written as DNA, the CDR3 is TGTGCCAGCAGTTCCTCCGGGACTAGCGGAGAGACCCAGTACTTC.

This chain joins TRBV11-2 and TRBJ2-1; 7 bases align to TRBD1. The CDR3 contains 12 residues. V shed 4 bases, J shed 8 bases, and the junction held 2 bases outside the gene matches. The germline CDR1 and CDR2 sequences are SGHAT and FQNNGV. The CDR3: CASSSTGYEQFF. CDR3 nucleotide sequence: TGTGCCAGCAGCTCGACAGGGTATGAGCAGTTCTTC.

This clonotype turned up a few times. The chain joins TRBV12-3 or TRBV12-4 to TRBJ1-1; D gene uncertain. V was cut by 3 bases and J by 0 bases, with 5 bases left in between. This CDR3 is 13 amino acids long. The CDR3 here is CASSFSVNTEAFF. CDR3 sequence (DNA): TGTGCCAGCAGTTTTTCAGTGAACACTGAAGCTTTCTTT.

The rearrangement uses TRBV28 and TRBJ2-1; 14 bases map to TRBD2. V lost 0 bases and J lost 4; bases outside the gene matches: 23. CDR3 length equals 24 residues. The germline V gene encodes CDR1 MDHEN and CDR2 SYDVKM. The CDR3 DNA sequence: TGTGCCAGCAGTTTATGGGGCCTACAGGCGCCGGGACTAGCGGGAGCGGGGCTTTACAATGAGCAGTTCTTC. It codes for CASSLWGLQAPGLAGAGLYNEQFF.

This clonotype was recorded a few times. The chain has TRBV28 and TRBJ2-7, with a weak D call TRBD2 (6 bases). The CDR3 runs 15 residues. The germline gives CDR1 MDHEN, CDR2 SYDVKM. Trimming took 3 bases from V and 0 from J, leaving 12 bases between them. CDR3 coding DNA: TGTGCCAGCAGTTTTCGCGGGGTCGTCTCCTACGAGCAGTACTTC. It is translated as CASSFRGVVSYEQYF.

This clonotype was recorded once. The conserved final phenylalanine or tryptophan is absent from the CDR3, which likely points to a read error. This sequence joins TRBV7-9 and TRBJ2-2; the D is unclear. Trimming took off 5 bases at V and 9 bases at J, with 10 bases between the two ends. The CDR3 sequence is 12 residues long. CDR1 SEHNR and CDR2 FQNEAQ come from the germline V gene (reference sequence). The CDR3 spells CASSPSVWELFS. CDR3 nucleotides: TGTGCCAGCAGCCCCTCAGTCTGGGAGCTGTTTTCT.

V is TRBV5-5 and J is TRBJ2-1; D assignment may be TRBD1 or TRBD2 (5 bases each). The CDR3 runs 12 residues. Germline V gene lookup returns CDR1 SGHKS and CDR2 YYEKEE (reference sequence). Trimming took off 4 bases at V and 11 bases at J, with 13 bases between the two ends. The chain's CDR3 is CASSHPGTKQFF. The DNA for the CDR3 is TGTGCCAGCAGCCACCCGGGGACGAAGCAGTTCTTC.

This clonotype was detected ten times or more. The CDR3 here is CASSDSTGISNEQYF. The CDR3 region has the DNA TGTGCCAGCAGTGACTCGACAGGTATTAGTAACGAGCAGTACTTC. V usage is TRBV25-1 and J usage is TRBJ2-7; perhaps TRBD1 as D (6 bases). This CDR3 is 15 amino acids long. In germline, CDR1 is MGHDK, CDR2 SYGVNS. V lost 3 bases and J lost 5, with 17 bases in between.

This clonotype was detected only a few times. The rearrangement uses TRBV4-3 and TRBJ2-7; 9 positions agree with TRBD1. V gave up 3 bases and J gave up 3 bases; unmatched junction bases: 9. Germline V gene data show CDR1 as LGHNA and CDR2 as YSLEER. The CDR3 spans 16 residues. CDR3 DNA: TGCGCCAGCAGCCAGGTTTACGGGACAGGGTTCTACGAGCAGTACTTC. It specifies CASSQVYGTGFYEQYF.

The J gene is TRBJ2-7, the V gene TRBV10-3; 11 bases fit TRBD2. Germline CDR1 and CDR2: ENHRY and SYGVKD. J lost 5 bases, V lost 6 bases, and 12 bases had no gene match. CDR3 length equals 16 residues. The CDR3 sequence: CAISLTSGKGGNEQYF. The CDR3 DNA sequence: TGTGCCATCAGCCTGACTAGCGGGAAGGGGGGCAACGAGCAGTACTTC.

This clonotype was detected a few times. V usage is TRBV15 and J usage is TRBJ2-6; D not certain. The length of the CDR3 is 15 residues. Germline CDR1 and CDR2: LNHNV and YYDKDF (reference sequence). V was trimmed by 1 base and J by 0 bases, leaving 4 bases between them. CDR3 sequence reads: CATSRAVSGANVLTF. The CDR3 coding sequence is TGTGCCACCAGCAGAGCTGTCTCTGGGGCCAACGTCCTGACTTTC.

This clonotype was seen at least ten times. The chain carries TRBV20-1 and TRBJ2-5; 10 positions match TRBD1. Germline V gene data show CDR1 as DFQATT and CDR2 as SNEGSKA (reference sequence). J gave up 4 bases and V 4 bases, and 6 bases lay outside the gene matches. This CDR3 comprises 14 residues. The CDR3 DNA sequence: TGCAGTGCTAACCGGGACAGGGGTAGAGAGACCCAGTACTTC. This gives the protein CSANRDRGRETQYF.

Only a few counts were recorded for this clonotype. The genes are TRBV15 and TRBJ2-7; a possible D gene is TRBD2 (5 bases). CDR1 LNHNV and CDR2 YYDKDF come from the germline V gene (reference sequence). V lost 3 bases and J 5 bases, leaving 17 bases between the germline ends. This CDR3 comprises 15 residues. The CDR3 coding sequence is TGTGCCACCAGCAGGCTGGGGAGCTTTCCCCACGAGCAGTACTTC. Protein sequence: CATSRLGSFPHEQYF.

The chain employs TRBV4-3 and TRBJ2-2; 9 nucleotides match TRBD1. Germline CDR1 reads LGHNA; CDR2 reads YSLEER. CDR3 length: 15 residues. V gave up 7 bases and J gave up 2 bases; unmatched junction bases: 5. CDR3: CASTQDRGNTGELFF. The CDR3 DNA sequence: TGCGCCAGCACCCAGGACAGGGGTAACACCGGGGAGCTGTTTTTT.

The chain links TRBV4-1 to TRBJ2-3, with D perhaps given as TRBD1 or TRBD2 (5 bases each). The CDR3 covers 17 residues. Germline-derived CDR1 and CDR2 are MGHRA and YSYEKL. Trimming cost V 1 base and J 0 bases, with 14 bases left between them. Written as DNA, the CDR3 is TGCGCCAGCAGCCAAGGACCGGGACCGACTAGCACAGATACGCAGTATTTT. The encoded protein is CASSQGPGPTSTDTQYF.

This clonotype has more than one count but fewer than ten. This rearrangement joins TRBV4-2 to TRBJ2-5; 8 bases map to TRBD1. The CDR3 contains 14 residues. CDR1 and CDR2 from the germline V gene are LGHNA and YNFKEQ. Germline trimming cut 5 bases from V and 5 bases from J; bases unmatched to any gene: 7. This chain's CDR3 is CASSTTGGMETQYF. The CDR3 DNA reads TGTGCCAGCAGCACCACAGGGGGGATGGAGACCCAGTACTTC.

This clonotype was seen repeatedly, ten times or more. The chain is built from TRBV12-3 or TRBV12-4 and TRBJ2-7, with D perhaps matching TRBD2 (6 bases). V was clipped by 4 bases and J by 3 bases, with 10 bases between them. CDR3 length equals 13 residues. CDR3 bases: TGTGCCAGCAGTTGGTCGCGGGACTACGAGCAGTACTTC. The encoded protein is CASSWSRDYEQYF.

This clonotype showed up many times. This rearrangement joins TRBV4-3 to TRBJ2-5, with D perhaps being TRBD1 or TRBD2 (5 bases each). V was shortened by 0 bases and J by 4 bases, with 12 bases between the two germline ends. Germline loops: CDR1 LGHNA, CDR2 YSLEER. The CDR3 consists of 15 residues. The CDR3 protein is CASSQDSWGRETQYF. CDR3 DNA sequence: TGCGCCAGCAGCCAAGATTCCTGGGGGAGAGAGACCCAGTACTTC.

CDR3 coding DNA: TGCAGTGCTAGACCGGGCGGCGGAGGCCCTTACGAGCAGTACTTC. It is translated as CSARPGGGGPYEQYF. The chain couples TRBV20-1 to TRBJ2-7, with D possibly being TRBD2 (5 bases). The length of the CDR3 is 15 residues. The ends were cut back, 2 bases at V and 4 bases at J, with 18 bases in the middle. CDR1 is DFQATT and CDR2 is SNEGSKA in the germline V gene (reference sequence).

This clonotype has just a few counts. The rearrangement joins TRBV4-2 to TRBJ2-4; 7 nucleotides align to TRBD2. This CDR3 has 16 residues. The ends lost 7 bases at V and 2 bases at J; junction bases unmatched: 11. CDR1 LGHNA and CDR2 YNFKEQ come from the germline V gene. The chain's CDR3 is CASTQVGGRPKNIQYF. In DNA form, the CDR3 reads TGTGCCAGCACCCAGGTTGGCGGGAGACCCAAAAACATTCAGTACTTC.